These T cell receptor beta chains were read from a single sample in a study of shared T cell receptors in the human thymus. Method: immunoSEQ multiplex PCR; TCRdb's copy keeps in-frame clones and lacks some. Seen here are about 660,000 clones, around nine tenths observed once, and the top ten hold over 0.008%. The sample was also linked to a second study, of human thymus T cells.

The material sequenced was thymocytes. Receptor source: a boy younger than two with a congenital heart defect. Each CDR3 is given with its conserved first and last residue. A D gene is named only where the DNA matches it firmly. For some rows the clone size is stated as once, few or many, or as a class when expanded; others skip it.

>TRBV5-4|.|TRBJ1-1|.
CASSLRGTEAFF
TGTGCCAGCAGCTTGCGGGGAACTGAAGCTTTCTTT
>TRBV9|TRBD2|TRBJ2-5|.
CASSVGLGLHQETQYF
TGTGCCAGCAGCGTAGGATTGGGACTACACCAAGAGACCCAGTACTTC
>TRBV2|TRBD2|TRBJ2-2|.
CASSEALLAGNTGELFF
TGTGCCAGCAGTGAAGCGCTCCTAGCGGGGAACACCGGGGAGCTGTTTTTT
>TRBV4-2|TRBD2|TRBJ2-7|.
CASSQEGVAGSDEQYF
TGTGCCAGCAGCCAAGAGGGGGTAGCGGGGAGCGACGAGCAGTACTTC
>TRBV19|.|TRBJ2-3|.
CASSIDAADTQYF
TGTGCCAGTAGTATTGATGCGGCAGATACGCAGTATTTT
>TRBV10-1|.|TRBJ2-1|.
CASRAIRGPDEQFF
TGCGCCAGCAGAGCGATCAGGGGTCCCGATGAGCAGTTCTTC
>TRBV4-1|TRBD2|TRBJ2-7|.
CASSQEGSGRISYEQYF
TGCGCCAGCAGCCAAGAAGGAAGCGGGAGGATCTCCTACGAGCAGTACTTC
>TRBV5-6|TRBD2|TRBJ2-1|.
CASSLAGTSGSSQQFF
TGTGCCAGCAGCTTGGCTGGGACTAGCGGGAGTAGTCAGCAGTTCTTC
>TRBV6-1|.|TRBJ1-1|.
CASSESGEEAFF
TGTGCCAGCAGTGAATCTGGGGAGGAAGCTTTCTTT
>TRBV6-1|TRBD1|TRBJ1-1|.
CASSAGTGDFRNTEAFF
TGTGCCAGCAGTGCCGGGACAGGGGACTTTCGTAACACTGAAGCTTTCTTT
>TRBV27|.|TRBJ2-3|.
CASNSLSPVTDTQYF
TGTGCCAGCAACTCGCTCTCCCCGGTCACAGATACGCAGTATTTT
>TRBV27|TRBD2|TRBJ2-7|once
CASSFSAGDISYEQYF
TGTGCCAGCAGTTTCTCTGCGGGAGACATAAGCTACGAGCAGTACTTC
>TRBV28|.|TRBJ2-7|.
CASSLKYSGMPYEQYF
TGTGCCAGCAGTTTAAAGTATAGCGGAATGCCCTACGAGCAGTACTTC
>TRBV11-2|TRBD1|TRBJ2-3|.
CASSFNRGNTDTQYF
TGTGCCAGCAGCTTCAACAGGGGGAACACAGATACGCAGTATTTT
>TRBV4-1|.|TRBJ2-7|.
CASSQDIQSSYEQYF
TGCGCCAGCAGCCAAGATATACAGAGCTCCTACGAGCAGTACTTC
>TRBV11-3|TRBD1|TRBJ2-2|.
CASSTGDRERAGELFF
TGTGCCAGCAGCACCGGGGACAGGGAGAGGGCCGGGGAGCTGTTTTTT
>TRBV18|TRBD2|TRBJ2-7|.
CASSPLESGSPYEQYF
TGTGCCAGCTCACCACTGGAAAGCGGGAGCCCTTACGAGCAGTACTTC